This T cell receptor beta chain appears in the sequencing data of a study of tumor-infiltrating lymphocytes in primary liver carcinoma. Study-wide background: Surgical resection served as treatment for the primary liver carcinoma of these patients. Study findings and constraints: Tumor-adjacent and tumor-blood pairs shared a smaller degree of overlap than tumor region pairs. Top-250-clone fractions were significantly higher in tumors than in blood (p = 0.039).

V trimming: 0 bases; J trimming: 6 bases; junction bases outside the gene matches: 6. Germline V CDR1 and CDR2: SQVTM, ANQGSEA. The CDR3 has 14 amino acids. A constant-region primer served to make TCR beta cDNA from 500 to 550 ng total RNA. TCR beta libraries came from three nested multiplex PCR rounds using slightly modified ARM-PCR. TRBV1-TRBV30 forward and Cbeta reverse primers drove the first two approximately 10-cycle rounds. TCRdb re-analysed the multiplex PCR reads in MiXCR, keeping a single row per CDR3 protein. The sample consists of about 330,000 distinct CDR3 sequences, 65% of them appearing once. Researchers drew blood RNA from unsorted whole blood and extracted germline DNA as well. With regard to this clonotype: Its antigen is as yet unknown. Lacking the conserved final phenylalanine or tryptophan, this CDR3 likely reflects a read error.

This clonotype was sampled from a man aged 35 to 55 with primary liver carcinoma and hepatitis B virus infection. V gene TRBV29-1 combines with J gene TRBJ2-5, with 8 positions matching TRBD1. Sequencing was carried out using peripheral blood. The CDR3 reads CSVEDLDRGQTQYL. The CDR3 nucleotides are TGCAGCGTTGAAGATCTTGACAGGGGCCAGACCCAGTACCTC.